One and the same sample provided the 14 T cell receptor beta chains below, sequenced in a study of OX40 agonist ivuxolimab in advanced cancers. The data were produced by immunoSEQ multiplex PCR, yet TCRdb's version contains in-frame clones alone and is incomplete. The table records 78,000 or so clones, 85% to 95% of them present only once. Sample: CD4+ or CD8+ T cells sorted from blood, taken in a trial of the OX40 agonist ivuxolimab. These receptors all come from an adult with an advanced solid tumor such as melanoma, head and neck, liver or kidney cancer.

CDR3: CASSHRNTDTQYF. The CDR3 coding sequence is TGTGCCAGCAGCCACCGGAACACAGATACGCAGTATTTT. The chain recombines TRBV7-6 with TRBJ2-3, with D unresolved. The CDR3 extends over 13 amino acids. V shed 5 bases and J shed 2 bases, with 8 bases lying between them. Germline-derived CDR1 and CDR2 are SGHVS and FNYEAQ. The full variable domain, its missing parts supplied by reference TRBV7-6 and TRBJ2-3, is GAGVSQSPRYKVTKRGQDVALRCDPISGHVSLYWYRQALGQGPEFLTYFNYEAQQDKSGLPNDRFSAERPEGSISTLTIQRTEQRDSAMYRCASSHRNTDTQYFGPGTRLTVL.

This clone was observed a single time. The chain combines TRBV19 with TRBJ2-3; the D is unclear. The V and J ends lost 5 bases and 5 bases respectively, with 20 bases between them. The CDR3 is 16 residues long. Per the germline V gene, CDR1 is LNHDA and CDR2 is SQIVND (reference sequence). In nucleotides, the CDR3 is TGTGCCAGTAGTGCCGGAAGGCGGTTTTTGGGAGATACGCAGTATTTT. Translation: CASSAGRRFLGDTQYF.

This chain uses TRBV18 with TRBJ2-7, with 7 nucleotides matching TRBD2. Trimming cost V 3 bases and J 1 base; bases outside gene matches: 3. The CDR3 is made up of 14 amino acids. CDR1 and CDR2 (germline): KGHSH, LQKENI. CDR3 loop: CASSPPGLSYEQYF. In DNA form, the CDR3 reads TGTGCCAGCTCACCTCCGGGACTATCCTACGAGCAGTACTTC.

The chain recombines TRBV11-2 with TRBJ2-1, with a possible D match to TRBD1 (6 bases). From germline, CDR1 is SGHAT and CDR2 FQNNGV. This CDR3 has 14 residues. Trimming removed 7 bases from V and 9 bases from J, with 19 bases in between. This chain's CDR3 is CASTSSTGRGEQFF. The DNA of the CDR3 is TGTGCCAGCACCTCAAGTACAGGGCGCGGTGAGCAGTTCTTC. Using reference TRBV11-2 and TRBJ2-1 for the parts outside the CDR3, the full variable domain is EAGVAQSPRYKIIEKRQSVAFWCNPISGHATLYWYQQILGQGPKLLIQFQNNGVVDDSQLPKDRFSAERLKGVDSTLKIQPAKLEDSAVYLCASTSSTGRGEQFFGPGTRLTVL.

The V and J genes are TRBV19 and TRBJ2-1, with 9 positions matching TRBD2. CDR1 is LNHDA and CDR2 is SQIVND in the germline V gene (reference sequence). The junction had 10 bases not matched to a gene; V was cut back by 4 bases and J by 9 bases. The CDR3 runs 15 residues. The CDR3 loop is CASSKNGLAHGEQFF. The DNA for the CDR3 is TGTGCCAGTAGTAAAAACGGACTAGCGCACGGTGAGCAGTTCTTC.

The CDR3 coding sequence is TGTGCCATCAGTGACAGACAAGATACGCAGTATTTT. Its translation is CAISDRQDTQYF. V usage is TRBV10-3 and J usage is TRBJ2-3, with D unresolved. The V gene lost 3 bases and the J gene lost 5 bases, with 6 bases spanning the gap. The CDR3 is 12 residues long. The germline V gene encodes CDR1 ENHRY and CDR2 SYGVKD.

The rearrangement links TRBV7-2 to TRBJ2-5, with D perhaps matching TRBD2 (5 bases). V was trimmed by 6 bases and J by 4 bases, leaving 12 bases between them. CDR3 length equals 13 residues. CDR1 and CDR2 from the germline V gene are SGHTA and FQGNSA. The CDR3 sequence: CASSVPAGETQYF. CDR3 DNA sequence: TGTGCCAGCAGTGTCCCGGCGGGAGAGACCCAGTACTTC.

The chain has TRBV7-2 and TRBJ2-3; TRBD2 agrees at 11 bases. From germline, CDR1 is SGHTA and CDR2 FQGNSA. The trim removed 6 bases at V and 3 bases at J, leaving 14 bases unmatched. The CDR3 loop spans 18 amino acids. The CDR3 loop reads CASRPGTSGNPGTDTQYF. The CDR3 DNA reads TGTGCCAGCAGACCCGGGACTAGCGGTAACCCAGGGACAGATACGCAGTATTTT.

The chain employs TRBV5-1 and TRBJ2-3; TRBD1 matches at 9 bases. Germline V gene lookup returns CDR1 SGHRS and CDR2 YFSETQ. V trimming: 3 bases; J trimming: 5 bases; junction bases outside the gene matches: 10. The CDR3 sequence is 16 residues long. For the CDR3, the DNA is TGCGCCAGCAGCTCGTTAACAGGGGGCGTTGGAGATACGCAGTATTTT. As protein: CASSSLTGGVGDTQYF.

The chain uses TRBV18 and TRBJ1-3; no reliable D call. Between the trimmed V and J ends, which lost 5 bases and 0 bases, there was a span of 23 bases. CDR3 length equals 19 residues. The germline V gene encodes CDR1 KGHSH and CDR2 LQKENI. CDR3 bases: TGTGCCAGCTCATTCGCACCTCGACATGCGGTCGACTCTGGAAACACCATATATTTT. Its translation is CASSFAPRHAVDSGNTIYF.

The J gene is TRBJ2-4, the V gene TRBV11-2; 9 nucleotides agree with TRBD2. Germline V gene data show CDR1 as SGHAT and CDR2 as FQNNGV. The CDR3 is made up of 17 amino acids. V lost 3 bases and J lost 0; bases outside the gene matches: 6. For the CDR3, the DNA is TGTGCCAGCAGCTTGACTAGCGGAAGTCTAGCCAAAAACATTCAGTACTTC. Amino acids: CASSLTSGSLAKNIQYF. The whole variable domain, remainder taken from reference TRBV11-2 and TRBJ2-4, is EAGVAQSPRYKIIEKRQSVAFWCNPISGHATLYWYQQILGQGPKLLIQFQNNGVVDDSQLPKDRFSAERLKGVDSTLKIQPAKLEDSAVYLCASSLTSGSLAKNIQYFGAGTRLSVL.

This rearrangement joins TRBV5-1 to TRBJ1-2; 10 bases fit TRBD1. Germline V gene lookup returns CDR1 SGHRS and CDR2 YFSETQ. The CDR3 is made up of 11 amino acids. With V trimmed by 4 bases and J by 13 bases, 4 bases remained unmatched. CDR3 in DNA: TGCGCCAGCAGCCCTGACAGGGGGCTCACCTTC. Its protein is CASSPDRGLTF.

The genes are TRBV6-1 and TRBJ2-6, with unresolved D. Trimming took 0 bases from V and 4 from J, leaving 7 bases between them. The CDR3 has 15 residues. The germline V gene has CDR1 MNHNS and CDR2 SASEGT. The CDR3 coding sequence is TGTGCCAGCAGTGAAGCTTGGGCGGGGGCCAACGTCCTGACTTTC. Translation: CASSEAWAGANVLTF.

The chain joins TRBV19 to TRBJ2-3, with 11 positions matching TRBD1. V gave up 9 bases and J gave up 7 bases; unmatched junction bases: 12. Germline CDR1 reads LNHDA; CDR2 reads SQIVND (reference sequence). This CDR3 region has 15 residues. This chain's CDR3 is CASTAWTGGLNTQYF. CDR3 sequence (DNA): TGTGCCAGCACCGCCTGGACAGGGGGCTTGAATACGCAGTATTTT.